This T cell receptor (beta chain) was profiled in a study of blood T cell repertoires in COVID-19. TCRdb's copy holds only in-frame clones and misses some; the assay was immunoSEQ multiplex PCR. The sample contains a few hundred thousand clones, approximately 88% of which appear only once. This CDR3 comprises 15 residues. Germline loops: CDR1 SGHTA, CDR2 FQGTGA. V trimming: 3 bases; J trimming: 1 base; junction bases outside the gene matches: 4. The clonotype originates from a man between 18 and 35 years old who had recovered from COVID-19. Specimen: peripheral blood. V is TRBV7-3 and J is TRBJ1-1, with 8 bases lining up with TRBD1. The CDR3 region is CASSLRTGTNTEAFF. The CDR3 region has the DNA TGTGCCAGCAGCTTGAGGACAGGGACGAACACTGAAGCTTTCTTT.